Shown below are 24 T cell receptor beta chains from a single sample sequenced in a study of T cells in tumors after PD-1 blockade. TCRdb's table, derived via immunoSEQ multiplex PCR, lists solely in-frame clones and lacks some. The sample holds roughly 48,000 clones, 81% seen once. Sequencing used PBMCs, obtained before anti-PD-1 treatment. The receptors here all came from a human donor with basal cell carcinoma.

This clone was detected only a few times. This chain links TRBV19 with TRBJ1-1, with a tentative D call TRBD1 (6 bases). Trimming removed 7 bases at V and 0 bases at J, with 15 bases between. The CDR3 length is 15 residues. Per germline, CDR1 LNHDA and CDR2 SQIVND (reference sequence). For the CDR3, the DNA is TGTGCCAGTAACCTACAGGGTTACATGAACACTGAAGCTTTCTTT. Translation gives CASNLQGYMNTEAFF.

The CDR3 spells CASSLGGGDGYTF. The CDR3 DNA is TGTGCCAGCAGTTTGGGGGGCGGGGATGGCTACACCTTC. V and J are TRBV12-3 or TRBV12-4 and TRBJ1-2, with a possible D match to TRBD1 (6 bases). V gave up 3 bases and J gave up 6 bases, with 11 bases separating them. CDR3 length: 13 residues.

The chain couples TRBV29-1 to TRBJ2-6; perhaps TRBD2 as D (6 bases). This CDR3 has 15 amino acids. V gave up 6 bases and J gave up 4 bases, with 16 bases separating them. The germline V gene encodes CDR1 SQVTM and CDR2 ANQGSEA. This chain's CDR3 is CSVKEGTTGANVLTF. The CDR3 region has the DNA TGCAGCGTAAAGGAGGGAACTACCGGGGCCAACGTCCTGACTTTC.

The CDR3 nucleotides read TGCAGTGCTAGTACTAGCGGGGGCCCCATTACGCAGTATTTT. This encodes CSASTSGGPITQYF. The chain joins TRBV20-1 to TRBJ2-3, with 11 bases identical to TRBD2. V gave up 3 bases and J gave up 8 bases; unmatched junction bases: 7. Germline CDR1 and CDR2: DFQATT and SNEGSKA (reference sequence). The CDR3 covers 14 residues.

This clone was observed a single time. V usage is TRBV13 and J usage is TRBJ2-1; 8 bases align to TRBD2. Germline loops: CDR1 PRHDT, CDR2 FYEKMQ (reference sequence). The V and J ends lost 2 bases and 4 bases, in that order; junction bases with no gene match: 4. The CDR3 has 15 residues. DNA of the CDR3: TGTGCCAGCAGCTTAATGGCGGGGGGTTACAATGAGCAGTTCTTC. The encoded protein is CASSLMAGGYNEQFF.

V gene TRBV20-1 combines with J gene TRBJ1-1, with 7 bases aligning to TRBD1. The CDR3 is made up of 10 amino acids. J was trimmed by 10 bases and V by 7 bases; bases with no gene match: 6. From germline, CDR1 is DFQATT and CDR2 SNEGSKA (reference sequence). CDR3 loop: CSVRQGIAFF. CDR3 bases: TGCAGTGTAAGACAGGGAATAGCTTTCTTT.

In its sample, this clone is medium-sized (0.01 to 0.1%). The rearrangement uses TRBV4-2 and TRBJ2-7, with D perhaps matching TRBD1 (6 bases). This CDR3 is built from 12 residues. Germline-derived CDR1 and CDR2 are LGHNA and YNFKEQ. Between the trimmed V and J ends, which lost 1 base and 6 bases, there was a span of 7 bases. The CDR3 sequence is CASSQGRGEQYF. CDR3 in DNA: TGTGCCAGCAGCCAAGGCAGGGGCGAGCAGTACTTC.

V gene TRBV12-3 or TRBV12-4 combines with J gene TRBJ2-3; no clear D gene. The CDR3 is 13 residues long. V shed 7 bases and J shed 0 bases, with 8 bases lying between them. CDR3 nucleotide sequence: TGTGCCAGCACCTCCAGTAGCACAGATACGCAGTATTTT. Translated, it gives CASTSSSTDTQYF.

J is TRBJ2-3 and V is TRBV28, with 8 bases identical to TRBD2. The J segment lost 6 bases and the V segment lost 5 bases, leaving 13 bases of the junction unmatched. This CDR3 spans 16 amino acids. Germline V gene data show CDR1 as MDHEN and CDR2 as SYDVKM. CDR3 in DNA: TGTGCCAGCAGTCAGCCGGGGGTAGCGGGGAGGGATACGCAGTATTTT. Amino acid sequence: CASSQPGVAGRDTQYF.

This clone is labeled as medium-sized. Other nucleotide sequences in the sample specify the same CDR3. V gene TRBV6-4 combines with J gene TRBJ2-3; the D gene could be TRBD1 or TRBD2 (6 bases each). The CDR3 extends over 14 amino acids. V lost 3 bases and J 1 base, leaving 8 bases between the germline ends. The germline V gene has CDR1 MRHNA and CDR2 SNTAGT. For the CDR3, the DNA is TGTGCCAGCAGTGAAAGGGGGGGCACAGATACGCAGTATTTT. Translating gives CASSERGGTDTQYF.

The chain couples TRBV15 to TRBJ1-2; unclear D gene. This CDR3 has 16 amino acids. With 3 bases removed from V and 0 bases from J, the gap between germline ends came to 14 bases. From germline, CDR1 is LNHNV and CDR2 YYDKDF (reference sequence). The CDR3 region is CATSRGSQTANYGYTF. Here the CDR3 DNA reads TGTGCCACCAGCAGGGGGTCTCAGACCGCTAACTATGGCTACACCTTC.

This clone has a handful of counts. Distinct nucleotide sequences in the sample also encode this CDR3. The gene calls are TRBV7-6 and TRBJ1-1; 9 bases match TRBD1. The germline V gene encodes CDR1 SGHVS and CDR2 FNYEAQ. V dropped 4 bases and J dropped 0; count of bases not matched to a gene: 3. The CDR3 sequence is 15 residues long. The CDR3 region is CASSSGQGMNTEAFF. The CDR3 coding sequence is TGTGCCAGCAGCTCTGGACAGGGGATGAACACTGAAGCTTTCTTT.

This chain links TRBV10-3 with TRBJ1-1; D is possibly TRBD1 (6 bases). V was clipped by 4 bases and J by 4 bases, with 13 bases between them. CDR1 and CDR2 (germline): ENHRY, SYGVKD. The CDR3 has 14 amino acids. CDR3 sequence (DNA): TGTGCCATCAGTGGGGGGGCTGAGGGCACTGAAGCTTTCTTT. This translates into CAISGGAEGTEAFF.

This sequence joins TRBV28 and TRBJ1-1; 8 bases agree with TRBD1. V lost 2 bases, J lost 1 base, and 6 bases stayed unmatched. From germline, CDR1 is MDHEN and CDR2 SYDVKM. The CDR3 has 16 amino acids. This CDR3 is CASSLSQTGANTEAFF. CDR3 coding DNA: TGTGCCAGCAGTTTAAGCCAGACAGGGGCGAACACTGAAGCTTTCTTT.

The V call is TRBV9, the J call TRBJ1-2; a possible D gene is TRBD1 (5 bases). There are 16 residues in the CDR3. Germline V gene data show CDR1 as SGDLS and CDR2 as YYNGEE. The germline V and J ends were trimmed by 4 bases and 2 bases, with 18 bases remaining between them. The CDR3: CASSPMGQGSNYGYTF. CDR3 nucleotide sequence: TGTGCCAGCAGCCCGATGGGGCAGGGATCCAACTATGGCTACACCTTC.

This sequence joins TRBV29-1 and TRBJ1-1; D gene ambiguous. CDR1 is SQVTM, CDR2 ANQGSEA, per germline. Trimming left V 3 bases short and J 2 bases short, with 7 bases between. This CDR3 comprises 12 residues. CDR3 protein: CSVEVSNTEAFF. In nucleotides, the CDR3 is TGCAGCGTTGAGGTATCCAACACTGAAGCTTTCTTT.

This chain uses TRBV9 with TRBJ1-1; 7 nucleotides agree with TRBD1. CDR1 SGDLS and CDR2 YYNGEE come from the germline V gene. The CDR3 runs to 14 residues. V trimming: 4 bases; J trimming: 1 base; junction bases outside the gene matches: 4. The CDR3 is CASSSRTGNTEAFF. The CDR3 nucleotides read TGTGCCAGCAGCTCCCGGACAGGGAACACTGAAGCTTTCTTT.

The chain employs TRBV6-4 and TRBJ1-1; D gene unclear. The CDR3 is 14 amino acids. V was pared by 4 bases and J by 5 bases, with 14 bases between. CDR1 MRHNA and CDR2 SNTAGT come from the germline V gene. This CDR3 is CASSAGSLGTEAFF. The CDR3 nucleotides read TGTGCCAGCAGTGCCGGGTCCCTCGGAACTGAAGCTTTCTTT.

The sample holds one count of this clone. This sequence joins TRBV29-1 and TRBJ1-6, with D unresolved. The CDR3 loop spans 13 amino acids. Per germline, CDR1 SQVTM and CDR2 ANQGSEA. V gave up 6 bases and J gave up 7 bases, with 13 bases separating them. The CDR3 loop is CSVTTYGNSPLHF. The CDR3, as DNA: TGCAGCGTAACGACATACGGAAATTCACCCCTCCACTTT.

The chain combines TRBV3-1 (or the pseudogene TRBV3-2) with TRBJ2-1; 7 nucleotides match TRBD1. This CDR3 is 13 amino acids long. The germline CDR1 and CDR2 sequences are LGHDT and YNNKEL (reference sequence). V trimming: 3 bases; J trimming: 7 bases; junction bases outside the gene matches: 3. CDR3 loop: CASSQGQPNEQFF. CDR3 bases: TGTGCCAGCAGCCAGGGACAGCCAAATGAGCAGTTCTTC.

The V gene is TRBV2, the J gene TRBJ2-2; 10 nucleotides agree with TRBD2. J was trimmed by 5 bases and V by 0 bases; bases with no gene match: 3. The germline V gene has CDR1 SNHLY and CDR2 FYNNEI. This CDR3 comprises 16 residues. The CDR3 coding sequence is TGTGCCAGCAGTGAAGCGCTAGCGGGGGCGACCGGGGAGCTGTTTTTT. This encodes CASSEALAGATGELFF.

The chain links TRBV10-3 to TRBJ2-3, with TRBD2 matching 8 bases. Germline V gene data show CDR1 as ENHRY and CDR2 as SYGVKD. The V and J ends lost 6 bases and 1 base, in that order; junction bases with no gene match: 3. This CDR3 is 14 amino acids long. The CDR3 is CAIRISGGTDTQYF. DNA of the CDR3: TGTGCCATCAGGATTAGCGGGGGCACAGATACGCAGTATTTT.

This clone has only a few counts. DNA of the CDR3: TGTGCCAGCAGTGAATTGGGACAGCCTGAAGCTTTCTTT. Encoded protein: CASSELGQPEAFF. The rearrangement uses TRBV25-1 and TRBJ1-1; 7 bases align to TRBD1. CDR1 MGHDK and CDR2 SYGVNS come from the germline V gene. This CDR3 contains 13 residues. V shed 1 base and J 6 bases; nucleotides not matched to a gene: 2.

J is TRBJ2-5 and V is TRBV5-1; TRBD1 agrees at 7 bases. The germline V gene encodes CDR1 SGHRS and CDR2 YFSETQ. J lost 4 bases, V lost 4 bases, and 4 bases had no gene match. The CDR3 is 13 residues long. DNA of the CDR3: TGCGCCAGCAGCATGAGACAGGGAGAGACCCAGTACTTC. The encoded protein is CASSMRQGETQYF. The whole variable domain, filled in from reference TRBV5-1 and TRBJ2-5, reads KAGVTQTPRYLIKTRGQQVTLSCSPISGHRSVSWYQQTPGQGLQFLFEYFSETQRNKGNFPGRFSGRQFSNSRSEMNVSTLELGDSALYLCASSMRQGETQYFGPGTRLLVL.